This T cell receptor beta chain was found in a study of prognosis after radiotherapy for stage I lung cancer. Study information: Patients (approximately 13 men, about 6 women) were aged about 53 to 85, median roughly 74 years.

This clonotype is medium-sized by share. The CDR3 sequence is 15 residues long. Trimming pared 2 bases from V and 0 bases from J, leaving 8 bases between. Germline V gives CDR1 GTSNPN, CDR2 SVGIG (reference sequence). Multiplex PCR, run in two rounds, amplified TCR beta CDR3 from genomic DNA. Primers (each specific to one TRBV or TRBJ gene) were used in first-round PCR. TCRdb recomputed calls from the multiplex PCR reads with MiXCR, one row per CDR3 protein. This table holds roughly 20,000 distinct CDR3 sequences, around 55% found once. All patients were node-negative on CT and PET/CT, without prior chemotherapy, radiotherapy or other malignancies.

This receptor was identified in a donor over 45 with non-small cell lung cancer. The sample was PBMCs, taken before or after stereotactic body radiation therapy (not recorded which). The chain joins TRBV30 to TRBJ1-6; D is ambiguous. The CDR3 sequence: CAWSTSSSYNSPLHF. Here the CDR3 DNA reads TGTGCCTGGAGTACCAGTAGCTCCTATAATTCACCCCTCCACTTT.